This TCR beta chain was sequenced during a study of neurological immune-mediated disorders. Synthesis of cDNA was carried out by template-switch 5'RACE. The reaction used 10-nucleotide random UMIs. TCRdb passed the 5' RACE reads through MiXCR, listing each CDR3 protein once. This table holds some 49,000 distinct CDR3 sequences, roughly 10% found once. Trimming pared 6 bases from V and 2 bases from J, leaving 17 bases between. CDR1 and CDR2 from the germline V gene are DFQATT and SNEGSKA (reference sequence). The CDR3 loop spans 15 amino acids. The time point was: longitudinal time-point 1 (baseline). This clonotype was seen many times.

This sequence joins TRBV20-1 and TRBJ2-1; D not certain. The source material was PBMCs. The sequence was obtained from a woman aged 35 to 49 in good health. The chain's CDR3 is CSAGPAARTYNEQFF. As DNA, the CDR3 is TGCAGTGCCGGTCCCGCAGCCCGTACCTACAATGAGCAGTTCTTC.